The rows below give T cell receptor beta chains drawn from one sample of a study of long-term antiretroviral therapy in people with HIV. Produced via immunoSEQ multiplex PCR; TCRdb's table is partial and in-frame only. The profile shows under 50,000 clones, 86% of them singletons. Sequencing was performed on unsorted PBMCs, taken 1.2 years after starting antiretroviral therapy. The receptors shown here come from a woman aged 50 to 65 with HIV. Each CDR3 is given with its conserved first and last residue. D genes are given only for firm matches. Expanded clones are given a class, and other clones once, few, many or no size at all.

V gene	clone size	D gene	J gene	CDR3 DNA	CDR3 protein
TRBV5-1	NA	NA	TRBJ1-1	TGCGCCAGCAGCTTACAGGGGAACACTGAAGCTTTCTTT	CASSLQGNTEAFF
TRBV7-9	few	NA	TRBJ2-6	TGTGCCAGCAGCCATTGGACGGGGATAAGCTCTGGGGCCAACGTCCTGACTTTC	CASSHWTGISSGANVLTF
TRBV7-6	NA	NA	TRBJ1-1	TGTGCCAGCAGCTTAGCTGAACCAGGGGATGGGGGAACAGCTTTCTTT	CASSLAEPGDGGTAFF
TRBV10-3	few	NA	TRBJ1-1	TGTGCCATCAGTGGAGGGACGAACACTGAAGCTTTCTTT	CAISGGTNTEAFF
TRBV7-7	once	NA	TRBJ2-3	TGTGCTGCCCAAAAGGGGGCAGATACGCAGTATTTT	CAAQKGADTQYF
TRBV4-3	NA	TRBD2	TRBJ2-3	TGCGCCAGCAGCCAAGATGTAGGACTAGCAACAGATACGCAGTATTTT	CASSQDVGLATDTQYF
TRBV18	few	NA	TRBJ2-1	TGTGCCAGCTCACCCCTCGGCTCCTACAATGAGCAGTTCTTC	CASSPLGSYNEQFF
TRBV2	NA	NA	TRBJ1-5	TGTGCCAGCAGTCCGACAGGAGTAAGCAATCAGCCCCAGCATTTT	CASSPTGVSNQPQHF
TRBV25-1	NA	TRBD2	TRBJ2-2	TGTGCCAGCAGTGCCAGGGAGGGAACCGGGGAGCTGTTTTTT	CASSAREGTGELFF
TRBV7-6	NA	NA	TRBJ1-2	TGTGCCAGCAGCTTAGGAGGGGGTACTGGGGGCTACACCTTC	CASSLGGGTGGYTF
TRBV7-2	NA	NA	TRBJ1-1	TGTGCCAGCAGCCGATCCCCGAACACTGAAGCTTTCTTT	CASSRSPNTEAFF
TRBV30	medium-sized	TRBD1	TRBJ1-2	TGTGCCTGGAGGACGACAGGGGGCCACTATGGCTACACCTTC	CAWRTTGGHYGYTF
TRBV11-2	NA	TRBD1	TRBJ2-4	TGTGCCAGCAGCTTAGAGTGGTCATCACCGGGACAGGGGAGAAAAAACATTCAGTACTTC	CASSLEWSSPGQGRKNIQYF
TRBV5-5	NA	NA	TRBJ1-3	TGTGCCAGCAGCTTGGTGGCGGCCACTGGAAACACCATATATTTT	CASSLVAATGNTIYF
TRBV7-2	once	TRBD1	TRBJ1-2	TGTGCCAGCAGCCCTTCACCTGGGACAGGGGGACACTATGGCTACACCTTC	CASSPSPGTGGHYGYTF